This TCR beta chain was captured by sequencing in a study of shared clonotypes between healthy human individuals. Across the whole study: Serving as donors were two women and a few men, whose ages spanned 18 to 49. Study results and limitations: Sharing across four donors was highest in naive CD4 (roughly 5%) and lowest in memory CD8 (around 0.4%).

With regard to this clone: Its antigen is unidentified.

The authors split each subset's genomic DNA evenly across several immunoSEQ plates. Per sorted-subset replicate PCR, input was about 180 ng DNA, representing about 32,000 T cell genomes. TCRdb keeps only in-frame clones here, not all; method: immunoSEQ multiplex PCR. This sample has about 2 million clones, with 95% found just once. This CDR3 spans 18 amino acids. Germline values: CDR1 SGDLS, CDR2 YYNGEE. With 1 base removed from V and 4 bases from J, the gap between germline ends came to 20 bases. This receptor was taken from a man aged 18 to 29 in good health. This chain joins TRBV9 and TRBJ2-2; possible D gene TRBD2, 5 bases. Sequenced input: naive CD4+ T cells sorted from blood. Sample subset: CD45RA+ positively selected. The CDR3 nucleotides read TGTGCCAGCAGCGTATTCAGCGAGGGCCTCACGCCCACCGGGGAGCTGTTTTTT. Its protein is CASSVFSEGLTPTGELFF.